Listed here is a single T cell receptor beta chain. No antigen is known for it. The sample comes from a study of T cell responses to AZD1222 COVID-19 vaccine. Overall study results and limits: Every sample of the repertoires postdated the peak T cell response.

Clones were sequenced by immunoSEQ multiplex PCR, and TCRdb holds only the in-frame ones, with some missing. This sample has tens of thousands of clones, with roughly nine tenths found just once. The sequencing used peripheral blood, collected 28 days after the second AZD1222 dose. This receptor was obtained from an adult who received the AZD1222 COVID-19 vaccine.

CDR3 sequence reads: CASSIGTSGNTGELFF. In nucleotides, the CDR3 is TGTGCCAGTAGTATTGGGACTAGCGGGAACACCGGGGAGCTGTTTTTT. The V and J genes are TRBV19 and TRBJ2-2; 11 positions match TRBD2. With V trimmed by 3 bases and J by 1 base, 1 base remained unmatched. Germline lookup yields CDR1 LNHDA and CDR2 SQIVND (reference sequence). The CDR3 is 16 residues long.